This record covers a single TCR beta chain. This entry is derived from a study of T cell responses to AZD1222 COVID-19 vaccine. Trimming took off 3 bases at V and 4 bases at J, with 18 bases between the two ends. Per germline, CDR1 DFQATT and CDR2 SNEGSKA (reference sequence). CDR3 length: 15 residues. The data were produced by immunoSEQ multiplex PCR, yet TCRdb's version contains in-frame clones alone and is incomplete. The repertoire holds tens of thousands of clones, with around 90% as singletons. Source: peripheral blood, taken on day 0 of MenACWY control vaccination. The V gene is TRBV20-1, the J gene TRBJ1-1; D ambiguous. The sequence came from an adult in good health. For the CDR3, the DNA is TGCAGTGCTAGTATGGCAGGCCTCGGAGTCACTGAAGCTTTCTTT. Translation: CSASMAGLGVTEAFF.